What follows describes a single T cell receptor (beta chain). This specimen comes from a study of blood T cell repertoires in COVID-19. Overall study: PBMCs, B-cell-depleted T cells, or T cells were the source of the cDNA or gDNA that made up the material.

CDR1 and CDR2 from the germline V gene are SGHTA and FQGNSA. The CDR3 contains 16 residues. Trimming removed 0 bases from V and 10 bases from J; junction bases left unmatched: 5. Source study methods: Estimation of nucleated cell counts relied on the amplification of reference gene primers. The method was immunoSEQ multiplex PCR; TCRdb's version includes in-frame clones alone and lacks a portion of them. V and J calls and clone size are as listed in that table; D and trimming were resolved from the DNA. The data show about 310,000 clones, about nine tenths seen once. Donors were grouped by their self-reported clinical history.

This chain connects TRBV7-2 to TRBJ2-1; 14 bases map to TRBD2. The sample was PBMCs or T cells enriched from blood (not recorded which). This sequence was found in a man aged 55 to 70 who had recovered from COVID-19. CDR3 amino acids: CASSLAGTSGSWEQFF. Here the CDR3 DNA reads TGTGCCAGCAGCTTAGCCGGGACTAGCGGGAGTTGGGAGCAGTTCTTC.